The 25 T cell receptor beta chains below were found in one sample sequenced in a study of cytomegalovirus exposure and HLA in healthy donors. The PCR had 60 Vbeta and 13 Jbeta primers. Assay: immunoSEQ multiplex PCR; the TCRdb copy retains only in-frame clones and omits some. The table includes about 170,000 clones, around 84% detected once. Sample: PBMCs. All receptors derive from a man aged 25-40 years in good health and CMV-seropositive.

This chain connects TRBV19 to TRBJ1-4; D possibly corresponds to TRBD1 (6 bases). V gave up 6 bases and J gave up 7 bases, with 15 bases separating them. The V gene's germline CDR1 is LNHDA and CDR2 SQIVND (reference sequence). This CDR3 has 14 residues. In DNA form, the CDR3 reads TGTGCCAGTAGCACCGGGACACGGAGTGAAAAACTGTTTTTT. It encodes CASSTGTRSEKLFF.

The gene calls are TRBV18 and TRBJ2-3; 7 positions agree with TRBD1. The CDR3 has 14 residues. Germline V gene data show CDR1 as KGHSH and CDR2 as LQKENI. V shed 2 bases and J 5 bases; nucleotides not matched to a gene: 4. The CDR3 loop reads CASSPTGDRDTQYF. CDR3 DNA sequence: TGTGCCAGCTCACCAACAGGGGATAGAGATACGCAGTATTTT.

The V gene is TRBV5-6, the J gene TRBJ2-1; the D gene is possibly TRBD2 (5 bases). In germline, CDR1 is SGHDT, CDR2 YYEEEE. The CDR3 has 13 amino acids. Trimming took off 10 bases at V and 6 bases at J, with 17 bases between the two ends. CDR3 region: CAGGRYSGNEQFF. The CDR3 DNA sequence: TGTGCCGGAGGAAGATACAGCGGCAATGAGCAGTTCTTC.

The CDR3 is CASGTSGTRLAGELFF. The CDR3 bases are TGTGCCAGCGGGACTAGCGGCACGAGGCTCGCCGGGGAGCTGTTTTTT. The chain has TRBV9 and TRBJ2-2; TRBD2 aligns across 11 bases. The CDR3 sequence is 16 residues long. Germline V gene lookup returns CDR1 SGDLS and CDR2 YYNGEE. Trimming cost V 7 bases and J 6 bases; bases outside gene matches: 11.

This clone was counted once. This chain joins TRBV14 and TRBJ2-3; D unresolved. The V gene's germline CDR1 is SGHDN and CDR2 FVKESK. The V and J ends lost 0 bases and 2 bases respectively, with 12 bases between them. CDR3 length: 16 amino acids. Written as DNA, the CDR3 is TGTGCCAGCAGCCAAGAGGCTCGAGGTCTCACAGATACGCAGTATTTT. Its protein is CASSQEARGLTDTQYF. The full variable domain, rest sourced from reference TRBV14 and TRBJ2-3, is EAGVTQFPSHSVIEKGQTVTLRCDPISGHDNLYWYRRVMGKEIKFLLHFVKESKQDESGMPNNRFLAERTGGTYSTLKVQPAELEDSGVYFCASSQEARGLTDTQYFGPGTRLTVL.

V gene TRBV19 combines with J gene TRBJ2-7, with TRBD1 identical over 8 bases. V lost 4 bases and J lost 2; bases outside the gene matches: 4. This CDR3 comprises 14 residues. CDR1 LNHDA and CDR2 SQIVND come from the germline V gene (reference sequence). This CDR3 reads CASSRGQGTYEQYF. CDR3 bases: TGTGCCAGTAGTAGAGGACAGGGAACCTACGAGCAGTACTTC.

V is TRBV13 and J is TRBJ1-2; 9 bases are a match to TRBD1. CDR3 length equals 17 residues. V lost 2 bases, J lost 4 bases, and 11 bases stayed unmatched. Germline V lookup: CDR1 PRHDT, CDR2 FYEKMQ (reference sequence). CDR3 sequence reads: CASSLSSGQGLLYGYTF. CDR3 DNA sequence: TGTGCCAGCAGCTTAAGTTCGGGACAGGGCCTCCTCTATGGCTACACCTTC.

The chain joins TRBV5-1 to TRBJ2-1; D is perhaps TRBD1 (6 bases). The CDR3 length is 13 residues. Trimming cost V 4 bases and J 8 bases, with 13 bases left between them. Germline loops: CDR1 SGHRS, CDR2 YFSETQ. CDR3 sequence: CASSHGTNDEQFF. CDR3 bases: TGCGCCAGCAGCCACGGGACAAACGATGAGCAGTTCTTC.

The chain links TRBV13 to TRBJ2-1; 8 positions match TRBD2. Germline trimming cut 1 base from V and 4 bases from J; bases unmatched to any gene: 3. CDR1 is PRHDT, CDR2 FYEKMQ, per germline (reference sequence). The CDR3 spans 15 residues. CDR3 bases: TGTGCCAGCAGCTTAGTTGCTAGCGGGTACAATGAGCAGTTCTTC. Encoded protein: CASSLVASGYNEQFF.

This clone came up once. The chain combines TRBV18 with TRBJ1-1; perhaps TRBD1 as D (6 bases). Trimming took 6 bases from V and 0 from J, leaving 11 bases between them. Per the germline V gene, CDR1 is KGHSH and CDR2 is LQKENI. This CDR3 comprises 14 residues. The CDR3 sequence: CASSLDSMNTEAFF. DNA of the CDR3: TGTGCCAGCTCTTTGGACAGCATGAACACTGAAGCTTTCTTT. Drawing the rest from reference TRBV18 and TRBJ1-1, the complete variable domain is NAGVMQNPRHLVRRRGQEARLRCSPMKGHSHVYWYRQLPEEGLKFMVYLQKENIIDESGMPKERFSAEFPKEGPSILRIQQVVRGDSAAYFCASSLDSMNTEAFFGQGTRLTVV.

The J gene is TRBJ2-7, the V gene TRBV23-1; possible D gene TRBD2, 5 bases. TRBV23-1 falls under the ORF class, with uncertain function. V lost 9 bases and J lost 5, with 14 bases in between. The CDR3 totals 12 residues. CDR3 loop: CASHRRGNEQYV. In DNA, the CDR3 is TGCGCCAGTCATCGTCGGGGTAACGAGCAGTACGTC.

The V gene is TRBV27, the J gene TRBJ2-3; D might be TRBD2 (7 bases). The V gene lost 1 base and the J gene lost 6 bases, with 11 bases spanning the gap. Germline loops: CDR1 MNHEY, CDR2 SMNVEV (reference sequence). There are 14 residues in the CDR3. The CDR3 spells CASSLWGRGDTQYF. CDR3 nucleotide sequence: TGTGCCAGCAGTTTATGGGGGCGGGGGGATACGCAGTATTTT.

V is TRBV19 and J is TRBJ2-1, with TRBD2 matching 10 bases. With 6 bases clipped from V and 4 bases from J, the junction kept 3 bases outside the gene matches. CDR1 is LNHDA, CDR2 SQIVND, per germline (reference sequence). The CDR3 spans 14 residues. As DNA, the CDR3 is TGTGCCAGTAGCCTTAGCGGGAGGTACAATGAGCAGTTCTTC. This codes for CASSLSGRYNEQFF. Looking up the rest from reference TRBV19 and TRBJ2-1 gives the full variable domain: DGGITQSPKYLFRKEGQNVTLSCEQNLNHDAMYWYRQDPGQGLRLIYYSQIVNDFQKGDIAEGYSVSREKKESFPLTVTSAQKNPTAFYLCASSLSGRYNEQFFGPGTRLTVL.

This clone was seen once. The rearrangement joins TRBV30 to TRBJ2-5; perhaps TRBD2 as D (5 bases). The CDR3 length is 12 residues. Trimming left V 2 bases short and J 7 bases short, with 11 bases between. Germline V gene sequence: CDR1 GTSNPN, CDR2 SVGIG (reference sequence). The CDR3 DNA is TGTGCCTGGAGTAGGAGGCGAGGGACCCAGTACTTC. The encoded protein is CAWSRRRGTQYF.

The V and J genes are TRBV21-1 and TRBJ2-1; the table names TRBD2, a call not compared with the DNA. TRBV21-1 is an annotated pseudogene. CDR3 length: 14 residues. The CDR3 spells CASRNRREREEQFF. CDR3 DNA sequence: TGTGCCAGCAGGAACCGGAGGGAGCGTGAGGAGCAGTTCTTC.

Points on this clone: Compared with germline, one end of the junction differs, possibly owing to a read error. This chain connects TRBV28 to TRBJ1-2; D is perhaps TRBD1 (6 bases). Germline lookup yields CDR1 MDHEN and CDR2 SYDVKM. The CDR3 has 15 residues. CDR3 protein: CASSLGGRFNYGYTF. CDR3 bases: TGTGCCAGCAGCCTAGGGGGTCGATTTAACTATGGTTACACCTTC.

A single count supports this clone. The junction departs from the called germline gene at one end, perhaps through a read error. The CDR3 protein is CSSSPAGQGAQGETQYF. CDR3 coding DNA: TGTTCCAGCAGCCCAGCGGGACAGGGGGCGCAGGGAGAGACCCAGTACTTC. The chain joins TRBV7-9 to TRBJ2-5; 12 positions match TRBD1. Germline V CDR1 and CDR2: SEHNR, FQNEAQ (reference sequence). The CDR3 runs to 17 residues. Full variable domain (missing parts from reference TRBV7-9 and TRBJ2-5): DTGVSQNPRHKITKRGQNVTFRCDPISEHNRLYWYRQTLGQGPEFLTYFQNEAQLEKSRLLSDRFSAERPKGSFSTLEIQRTEQGDSAMYLCSSSPAGQGAQGETQYFGPGTRLLVL.

The sample holds one count of this clone. The chain uses TRBV11-2 and TRBJ2-3, with D possibly TRBD2 on 6 matching bases. CDR1 is SGHAT and CDR2 is FQNNGV in the germline V gene. V was pared by 5 bases and J by 3 bases, with 18 bases between. CDR3 length: 16 residues. CDR3 sequence (DNA): TGTGCCAGCAGCCCGTTGGGTCGGGAGTTAACAGATACGCAGTATTTT. It yields the protein CASSPLGRELTDTQYF.

The V gene is TRBV7-3, the J gene TRBJ2-3; the D is unclear. The CDR3 runs to 13 residues. The V gene lost 6 bases and the J gene lost 2 bases, with 9 bases spanning the gap. CDR1 is SGHTA and CDR2 is FQGTGA in the germline V gene. CDR3 nucleotide sequence: TGTGCCAGCAGTCGACTTTTCACAGATACGCAGTATTTT. The encoded protein is CASSRLFTDTQYF. The complete variable domain, with remaining parts taken from reference TRBV7-3 and TRBJ2-3, reads GAGVSQTPSNKVTEKGKYVELRCDPISGHTALYWYRQSLGQGPEFLIYFQGTGAADDSGLPNDRFFAVRPEGSVSTLKIQRTERGDSAVYLCASSRLFTDTQYFGPGTRLTVL.

The chain combines TRBV2 with TRBJ1-2, with a weak D call TRBD1 (5 bases). V lost 8 bases to trimming and J lost 2 bases, with 15 bases between them. CDR3 length equals 14 residues. Germline V gene data show CDR1 as SNHLY and CDR2 as FYNNEI. CDR3 in DNA: TGTGCCAGCTCATCCTTAGGGGAAAACTATGGCTACACCTTC. It translates to CASSSLGENYGYTF.

This clone was picked up one time. V and J are TRBV7-2 and TRBJ1-1; tentatively, D is TRBD1 (6 bases). The germline V gene encodes CDR1 SGHTA and CDR2 FQGNSA. V lost 0 bases, J lost 5 bases, and 22 bases lay in between. The CDR3 is 18 residues long. For the CDR3, the DNA is TGTGCCAGCAGCTTAGCACTTTCAGGGGCCCAAGGGGGTACTGAAGCTTTCTTT. Translation gives CASSLALSGAQGGTEAFF. The full variable domain, its missing parts supplied by reference TRBV7-2 and TRBJ1-1, is GAGVSQSPSNKVTEKGKDVELRCDPISGHTALYWYRQSLGQGLEFLIYFQGNSAPDKSGLPSDRFSAERTGGSVSTLTIQRTQQEDSAVYLCASSLALSGAQGGTEAFFGQGTRLTVV.

This chain joins TRBV6-5 and TRBJ2-7, with a weak D call TRBD1 (6 bases). Between the trimmed V and J ends, which lost 2 bases and 4 bases, there was a span of 18 bases. The CDR3 length is 16 residues. Germline lookup yields CDR1 MNHEY and CDR2 SVGAGI. The DNA for the CDR3 is TGTGCCAGCAGTTACCCTCAGACAGGTTCCCCGTACGAGCAGTACGTC. It codes for CASSYPQTGSPYEQYV.

This chain connects TRBV2 to TRBJ2-2; D gene uncertain. In germline, CDR1 is SNHLY, CDR2 FYNNEI. This CDR3 has 14 amino acids. The ends were cut back, 3 bases at V and 6 bases at J, with 11 bases in the middle. The CDR3 bases are TGTGCCAGCAGTGAGTTGAAGAGAGCCGGGGAGCTGTTTTTT. Amino acid sequence: CASSELKRAGELFF.

Concerning this clone itself: This likely comes from a read error, as the CDR3 has no conserved phenylalanine or tryptophan at its end. V gene TRBV7-9 combines with J gene TRBJ1-2; 9 bases are shared with TRBD1. This CDR3 is built from 14 residues. The J segment lost 8 bases and the V segment lost 5 bases, leaving 9 bases of the junction unmatched. Germline lookup yields CDR1 SEHNR and CDR2 FQNEAQ (reference sequence). The CDR3 spells CASSEAGTGSGYTL. The CDR3 DNA sequence: TGTGCCAGCAGCGAGGCTGGGACAGGGTCGGGCTACACCCTC.

V is TRBV28 and J is TRBJ2-3; TRBD2 matches at 10 bases. The germline CDR1 and CDR2 sequences are MDHEN and SYDVKM. The CDR3 has 14 residues. V shed 5 bases, J shed 4 bases, and the junction held 3 bases outside the gene matches. The CDR3 region is CASSGLAGADTQYF. The CDR3, as DNA: TGTGCCAGCAGTGGTCTAGCGGGAGCAGATACGCAGTATTTT. The whole variable domain, remainder taken from reference TRBV28 and TRBJ2-3, is DVKVTQSSRYLVKRTGEKVFLECVQDMDHENMFWYRQDPGLGLRLIYFSYDVKMKEKGDIPEGYSVSREKKERFSLILESASTNQTSMYLCASSGLAGADTQYFGPGTRLTVL.